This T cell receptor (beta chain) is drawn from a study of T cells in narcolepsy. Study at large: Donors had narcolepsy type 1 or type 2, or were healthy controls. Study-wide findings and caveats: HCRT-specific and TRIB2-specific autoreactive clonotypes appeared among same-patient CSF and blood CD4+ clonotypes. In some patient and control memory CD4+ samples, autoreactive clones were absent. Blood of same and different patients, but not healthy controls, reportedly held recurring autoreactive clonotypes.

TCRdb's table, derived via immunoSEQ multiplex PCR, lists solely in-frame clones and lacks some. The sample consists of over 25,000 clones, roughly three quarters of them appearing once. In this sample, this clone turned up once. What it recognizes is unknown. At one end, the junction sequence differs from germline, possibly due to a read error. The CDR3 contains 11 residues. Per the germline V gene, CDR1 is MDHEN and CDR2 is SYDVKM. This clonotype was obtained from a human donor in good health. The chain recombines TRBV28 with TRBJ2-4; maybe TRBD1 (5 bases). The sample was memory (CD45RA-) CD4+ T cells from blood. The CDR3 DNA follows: TGTGCCATCCGTAGGGGAAACATTCAGTGCTTC. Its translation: CAIRRGNIQCF.